Following are 24 T cell receptor beta chains from one sample sequenced in a study of CD8+CD57+ T cells in acquired aplastic anemia. Both TCR beta VDJ combination and CDR3 sequence profiling were carried out. Genomic DNA was the template for this profiling. One entry per CDR3 protein results from TCRdb running MiXCR on the reads. The top ten clones hold 65% of a sample with 75,000 to 100,000 distinct CDR3 sequences, 55% to 80% of them seen once. Sequencing involved patients with CD8+CD57+ cell expansion previously shown by flow cytometry. The sample comprised sorted CD4+, CD8+, or CD8+CD57+ T cells (not recorded which) from PBMCs. These receptors all stem from a human donor with aplastic anemia.

The V gene is TRBV5-1, the J gene TRBJ1-1; D is undetermined. In germline, CDR1 is SGHRS, CDR2 YFSETQ. The CDR3 is made up of 12 amino acids. V was trimmed by 4 bases and J by 4 bases, leaving 8 bases between them. As DNA, the CDR3 is TGCGCCAGCAGCCAAACCGGCACTGAAGCTTTCTTT. Its protein is CASSQTGTEAFF.

The V gene is TRBV2, the J gene TRBJ1-1; 9 nucleotides align to TRBD1. CDR3 length equals 15 residues. Germline CDR1 reads SNHLY; CDR2 reads FYNNEI. Losses at the gene ends were 2 bases for V and 1 base for J; bases not matched to a gene: 2. The chain's CDR3 is CASSELTGGNTEAFF. The CDR3 nucleotides are TGTGCCAGCAGTGAACTGACAGGGGGGAACACTGAAGCTTTCTTT.

The V call is TRBV7-8, the J call TRBJ1-3, with TRBD1 as a possible D gene (5 bases). The CDR3 length is 15 residues. Trimming took off 5 bases at V and 0 bases at J, with 11 bases between the two ends. Per the germline V gene, CDR1 is SGHVS and CDR2 is FQNEAQ. This CDR3 reads CASSKDSYSGNTIYF. CDR3 in DNA: TGTGCCAGCAGCAAAGACAGCTACTCTGGAAACACCATATATTTT.

The chain employs TRBV20-1 and TRBJ2-1, with TRBD2 matching over 8 bases. Germline loops: CDR1 DFQATT, CDR2 SNEGSKA (reference sequence). This CDR3 has 15 residues. Germline trimming cut 0 bases from V and 7 bases from J; bases unmatched to any gene: 8. CDR3 amino acids: CSAREAGGVVNEQFF. CDR3 DNA: TGCAGTGCTAGAGAGGCGGGGGGCGTGGTGAATGAGCAGTTCTTC.

V usage is TRBV20-1 and J usage is TRBJ1-2; D might be TRBD1 (5 bases). The CDR3 has 15 amino acids. V was clipped by 3 bases and J by 2 bases, with 16 bases between them. In germline, CDR1 is DFQATT, CDR2 SNEGSKA (reference sequence). CDR3 DNA: TGCAGTGCTAGGACGGGACCGCAGCGGAACTATGGCTACACCTTC. Translated, it gives CSARTGPQRNYGYTF.

Only a few counts were recorded for this clonotype. The rearrangement uses TRBV20-1 and TRBJ2-1; no reliable D call. Germline V gene lookup returns CDR1 DFQATT and CDR2 SNEGSKA (reference sequence). V shed 6 bases and J shed 7 bases, with 16 bases lying between them. CDR3 length equals 13 residues. CDR3 DNA: TGCAGTGCCAGATATCCCTTCTGGAATGAGCAGTTCTTC. Translating it yields CSARYPFWNEQFF.

The table lists this clonotype with many counts. The J gene is TRBJ2-7, the V gene TRBV2; 9 bases match TRBD1. CDR1 is SNHLY and CDR2 is FYNNEI in the germline V gene. CDR3 length equals 12 residues. V was clipped by 8 bases and J by 2 bases; unmatched bases: 1. CDR3 sequence: CASGTGTYEQYF. The DNA for the CDR3 is TGTGCCAGCGGGACAGGGACCTACGAGCAGTACTTC.

This clonotype was counted a few times. V is TRBV19 and J is TRBJ1-1; D is perhaps TRBD1 (6 bases). V lost 4 bases and J lost 1, with 13 bases in between. Germline lookup yields CDR1 LNHDA and CDR2 SQIVND (reference sequence). The CDR3 has 15 residues. Here the CDR3 reads CASSRPGTSNTEAFF. DNA for the CDR3: TGTGCCAGTAGTAGACCCGGGACATCGAACACTGAAGCTTTCTTT.

This clonotype was observed once. The genes are TRBV7-3 and TRBJ1-2; D perhaps matches TRBD1 (5 bases). Germline values: CDR1 SGHTA, CDR2 FQGTGA. The V end lost 5 bases, the J end lost 0 bases, and 13 bases lay between the germline ends. The CDR3 contains 15 residues. The CDR3 nucleotides read TGTGCCAGCAGCCCCCAGGGCAGCTCTAACTATGGCTACACCTTC. As protein: CASSPQGSSNYGYTF.

The chain combines TRBV25-1 with TRBJ2-5; TRBD2 might be the D (5 bases). Germline V gene data show CDR1 as MGHDK and CDR2 as SYGVNS. This CDR3 is built from 17 residues. V lost 6 bases to trimming and J lost 2 bases, with 22 bases between them. The CDR3, as DNA: TGTGCCAGCAGACAAAGTGGACTCGCTGGGTATCAAGAGACCCAGTACTTC. Translating gives CASRQSGLAGYQETQYF.

The rearrangement links TRBV10-3 to TRBJ2-3; D possibly corresponds to TRBD2 (6 bases). V was pared by 10 bases and J by 7 bases, with 18 bases between. CDR1 is ENHRY, CDR2 SYGVKD, per germline. This CDR3 contains 13 residues. CDR3 amino acids: CATLGASEHTQYF. CDR3 DNA: TGTGCCACACTCGGGGCTAGCGAGCATACGCAGTATTTT.

This clonotype was observed once. This sequence joins TRBV10-2 and TRBJ2-3, with 7 bases matching TRBD2. The CDR3 has 13 amino acids. V trimming: 7 bases; J trimming: 1 base; junction bases outside the gene matches: 2. Germline lookup yields CDR1 WSHSY and CDR2 SAAADI. CDR3 amino acids: CASKGGGTDTQYF. The CDR3 DNA is TGCGCCAGCAAGGGAGGGGGCACAGATACGCAGTATTTT.

This sequence joins TRBV20-1 and TRBJ2-3, with 9 bases lining up with TRBD2. Germline CDR1 and CDR2: DFQATT and SNEGSKA (reference sequence). The CDR3 has 14 residues. V shed 5 bases, J shed 2 bases, and the junction held 5 bases outside the gene matches. The CDR3 nucleotides read TGCAGTGCTTGGACTAGCGCCGACACAGATACGCAGTATTTT. Encoded protein: CSAWTSADTDTQYF.

The chain employs TRBV20-1 and TRBJ2-7; possibly TRBD1 or TRBD2 for D (5 bases each). Germline V gene lookup returns CDR1 DFQATT and CDR2 SNEGSKA (reference sequence). Between the trimmed V and J ends, which lost 6 bases and 5 bases, there was a span of 20 bases. This CDR3 has 14 amino acids. The DNA for the CDR3 is TGCAGTGCCCTCCGGGAAGGGGAGCGACACGAGCAGTACTTC. Protein: CSALREGERHEQYF.

V and J are TRBV20-1 and TRBJ2-1, with 11 bases fitting TRBD2. Looked up from germline, CDR1 is DFQATT and CDR2 is SNEGSKA (reference sequence). This CDR3 is built from 17 residues. V lost 3 bases and J lost 4; bases outside the gene matches: 11. The CDR3, as DNA: TGCAGTGCTAGGGTCTTCGGCCTAGCGGGGGGTTACAATGAGCAGTTCTTC. It encodes CSARVFGLAGGYNEQFF.

Concerning this clonotype itself: Mismatch with germline at one junction end may stem from a read error. This sequence joins TRBV7-9 and TRBJ2-7; D not certain. Germline lookup yields CDR1 SEHNR and CDR2 FQNEAQ (reference sequence). The CDR3 runs to 11 residues. This CDR3 is CASSRDTEQHF. DNA of the CDR3: TGTGCCAGCAGCCGAGACACCGAGCAGCACTTC.

A note on this clonotype: The junction shows a germline mismatch at one end, possibly a read error. The chain couples TRBV3-1 to TRBJ1-6, with D uncertain. Germline V gene sequence: CDR1 LGHDT, CDR2 YNNKEL (reference sequence). The CDR3 extends over 12 amino acids. Written as DNA, the CDR3 is TGCGCCAGCAGCCAAGAGAATTCACCCCTCCACTTT. Translating it yields CASSQENSPLHF.

To note about this clonotype: Sequence at one end of the junction differs from germline and may be a read error. The chain links TRBV10-1 to TRBJ1-1; no clear D gene. The CDR3 sequence is 12 residues long. Germline CDR1 is WNHNN and CDR2 is SYGVQD (reference sequence). CDR3 nucleotides: TGTGCCAGCAGCCCCGGTGGAACTGAAGCTTTCTTT. As protein: CASSPGGTEAFF.

This chain links TRBV6-1 with TRBJ2-5; possible D gene TRBD1, 7 bases. The CDR3 consists of 15 residues. The V gene lost 5 bases and the J gene lost 7 bases, with 20 bases spanning the gap. Germline V lookup: CDR1 MNHNS, CDR2 SASEGT. CDR3 sequence reads: CASSPSQGGAGTQYF. CDR3 nucleotides: TGTGCCAGCAGTCCCTCTCAGGGGGGCGCGGGGACCCAGTACTTC.

This chain uses TRBV7-9 with TRBJ2-7, with 7 positions matching TRBD2. In germline, CDR1 is SEHNR, CDR2 FQNEAQ (reference sequence). The V and J ends lost 5 bases and 1 base, in that order; junction bases with no gene match: 8. CDR3 length: 15 residues. CDR3 residues: CASSPTSEYSYEQYF. DNA of the CDR3: TGTGCCAGCAGCCCCACTAGCGAATATTCCTACGAGCAGTACTTC.

The chain uses TRBV7-3 and TRBJ1-2, with a possible D match to TRBD1 (5 bases). CDR1 and CDR2 (germline): SGHTA, FQGTGA. The CDR3 length is 15 residues. The V gene lost 2 bases and the J gene lost 0 bases, with 10 bases spanning the gap. Written as DNA, the CDR3 is TGTGCCAGCAGCTTATTTGGGGACGCTAACTATGGCTACACCTTC. Amino acids: CASSLFGDANYGYTF.

This rearrangement joins TRBV24-1 to TRBJ1-4, with unresolved D. Germline CDR1 and CDR2: KGHDR and SFDVKD. The V end lost 0 bases, the J end lost 7 bases, and 5 bases lay between the germline ends. The CDR3 length is 13 residues. The CDR3: CATSDLLGEKLFF. Here the CDR3 DNA reads TGTGCCACCAGTGATTTGCTGGGTGAAAAACTGTTTTTT.

The chain recombines TRBV7-7 with TRBJ1-1, with 8 nucleotides matching TRBD1. Germline V lookup: CDR1 SSHAT, CDR2 FNYEAQ (reference sequence). The CDR3 contains 12 residues. J was trimmed by 7 bases and V by 5 bases; bases with no gene match: 3. CDR3 sequence: CASSLGTGEAFF. The CDR3 DNA reads TGTGCCAGCAGCCTCGGGACAGGTGAAGCTTTCTTT.

V is TRBV2 and J is TRBJ2-3; D ambiguous. This CDR3 is 12 amino acids long. Germline CDR1 reads SNHLY; CDR2 reads FYNNEI. The V gene lost 4 bases and the J gene lost 0 bases, with 2 bases spanning the gap. The CDR3: CASSVSTDTQYF. In DNA, the CDR3 is TGTGCCAGCAGTGTGAGCACAGATACGCAGTATTTT. Combining the CDR3 with reference TRBV2 and TRBJ2-3 gives the whole variable domain EPEVTQTPSHQVTQMGQEVILRCVPISNHLYFYWYRQILGQKVEFLVSFYNNEISEKSEIFDDQFSVERPDGSNFTLKIRSTKLEDSAMYFCASSVSTDTQYFGPGTRLTVL.